These 28 T cell receptor beta chains were all obtained from the same sample, sequenced in a study of blood T cell repertoires in COVID-19. Profiled with immunoSEQ multiplex PCR; TCRdb holds only in-frame clones, not every one. Among 150,000 to 200,000 clones listed, over 80% were seen once. Material: peripheral blood. The receptor source for this set is a man between 65 and 85 years old who had recovered from COVID-19.

This chain connects TRBV6-5 to TRBJ2-1; 9 nucleotides line up with TRBD2. Germline V gene sequence: CDR1 MNHEY, CDR2 SVGAGI. CDR3 size: 14 residues. The CDR3 DNA sequence: TGTGCTACGTGGGCGGGAGGGTCCTACAATGAGCAGTTCTTC. Its translation: CATWAGGSYNEQFF.

The rearrangement uses TRBV5-1 and TRBJ1-1, with 7 bases aligning to TRBD1. CDR3 length equals 14 residues. Germline CDR1 and CDR2: SGHRS and YFSETQ. V lost 1 base and J lost 1; bases outside the gene matches: 1. The CDR3 coding sequence is TGCGCCAGCAGCTTGACAGGGGAGAACACTGAAGCTTTCTTT. It specifies CASSLTGENTEAFF.

The V call is TRBV6-6, the J call TRBJ1-1; D not certain. The germline V and J ends were trimmed by 8 bases and 7 bases, with 20 bases remaining between them. Germline V gene sequence: CDR1 MNHNY, CDR2 SVGAGI (reference sequence). This CDR3 has 14 residues. CDR3 nucleotide sequence: TGTGCCAGCTCAGCCCCAACCGGGTCCTATGAAGCTTTCTTT. It is translated as CASSAPTGSYEAFF.

The chain couples TRBV7-9 to TRBJ2-5; 9 nucleotides align to TRBD1. This CDR3 is built from 14 residues. Germline assignment: CDR1 SEHNR and CDR2 FQNEAQ (reference sequence). V was pared by 4 bases and J by 3 bases, with 3 bases of the junction left unmatched. This CDR3 is CASSSRDREETQYF. The CDR3 bases are TGTGCCAGCAGCTCTCGGGACAGGGAAGAGACCCAGTACTTC.

The chain is built from TRBV7-8 and TRBJ2-5; 7 nucleotides align to TRBD2. Per germline, CDR1 SGHVS and CDR2 FQNEAQ. CDR3 size: 16 residues. Trimming removed 1 base from V and 5 bases from J; junction bases left unmatched: 10. The CDR3: CASSLDERDGRETQYF. The CDR3 coding sequence is TGTGCCAGCAGCTTAGATGAGCGGGACGGGAGGGAGACCCAGTACTTC.

The gene calls are TRBV7-2 and TRBJ2-7, with D perhaps matching TRBD2 (6 bases). Germline assignment: CDR1 SGHTA and CDR2 FQGNSA. V shed 5 bases and J shed 7 bases, with 33 bases lying between them. This CDR3 contains 19 residues. The CDR3 region is CASSPAPSGTGLRAGEQYF. CDR3 bases: TGTGCCAGCAGCCCAGCCCCGTCCGGGACTGGGCTCAGGGCGGGTGAGCAGTACTTC.

The chain is built from TRBV19 and TRBJ1-6; no clear D. CDR3 length: 16 residues. Per germline, CDR1 LNHDA and CDR2 SQIVND (reference sequence). Trimming left V 3 bases short and J 5 bases short, with 14 bases between. CDR3: CASSIYLGVDNSPLHF. The CDR3 nucleotides read TGTGCCAGTAGTATTTACTTGGGAGTGGATAATTCACCCCTCCACTTT.

The genes are TRBV10-1 and TRBJ2-1; D perhaps matches TRBD1 (5 bases). Germline assignment: CDR1 WNHNN and CDR2 SYGVQD (reference sequence). The CDR3 length is 15 residues. V lost 3 bases and J lost 3, with 12 bases in between. The CDR3 here is CASSESGLNYNEQFF. CDR3 bases: TGCGCCAGCAGTGAATCAGGGCTCAACTACAATGAGCAGTTCTTC.

V is TRBV11-2 and J is TRBJ2-3; 10 bases agree with TRBD2. The length of the CDR3 is 15 residues. The ends lost 5 bases at V and 6 bases at J; junction bases unmatched: 8. Germline V gene data show CDR1 as SGHAT and CDR2 as FQNNGV. The DNA for the CDR3 is TGTGCCAGCAGCCGTCCGGGACTAGCGATTGATACGCAGTATTTT. Amino acid sequence: CASSRPGLAIDTQYF. The variable domain in full, completed from reference TRBV11-2 and TRBJ2-3, reads EAGVAQSPRYKIIEKRQSVAFWCNPISGHATLYWYQQILGQGPKLLIQFQNNGVVDDSQLPKDRFSAERLKGVDSTLKIQPAKLEDSAVYLCASSRPGLAIDTQYFGPGTRLTVL.

The chain recombines TRBV5-4 with TRBJ2-2, with TRBD1 identical over 9 bases. Germline lookup yields CDR1 SGHNT and CDR2 YYREEE (reference sequence). Trimming at V came to 0 bases and at J to 6 bases, leaving 3 bases not matched to a gene. The CDR3 has 15 amino acids. The CDR3 DNA follows: TGTGCCAGCAGCTTGGAAGGGACAGGGCCCGGGGAGCTGTTTTTT. It translates to CASSLEGTGPGELFF.

The chain combines TRBV28 with TRBJ1-2; perhaps TRBD1 as D (6 bases). Germline V CDR1 and CDR2: MDHEN, SYDVKM. The CDR3 runs 15 residues. V lost 2 bases, J lost 8 bases, and 18 bases lay in between. The CDR3, as DNA: TGTGCCAGCAGTTTACCCTACCCAGGGGCGGGCGGCTACACCTTC. Translated, it gives CASSLPYPGAGGYTF.

The chain carries TRBV28 and TRBJ1-2, with a weak D call TRBD1 (5 bases). Trimming removed 2 bases from V and 0 bases from J, with 10 bases in between. The CDR3 consists of 15 residues. Germline values: CDR1 MDHEN, CDR2 SYDVKM. CDR3 residues: CASSLRQLSNYGYTF. The CDR3 DNA sequence: TGTGCCAGCAGTTTACGACAGCTATCTAACTATGGCTACACCTTC.

The chain has TRBV5-1 and TRBJ2-7; 13 bases fit TRBD2. Germline V gene sequence: CDR1 SGHRS, CDR2 YFSETQ. The CDR3 runs 20 residues. Trimming removed 1 base from V and 2 bases from J; junction bases left unmatched: 15. The CDR3 coding sequence is TGCGCCAGCAGCTTGCAGTTCGGGACTAGCGGGAATGGGGCGGCCTACGAGCAGTACTTC. It specifies CASSLQFGTSGNGAAYEQYF.

The chain employs TRBV5-1 and TRBJ2-1, with 7 bases lining up with TRBD1. Germline trimming cut 2 bases from V and 0 bases from J; bases unmatched to any gene: 2. This CDR3 contains 15 residues. Germline V gene sequence: CDR1 SGHRS, CDR2 YFSETQ. The chain's CDR3 is CASSFRQGSYNEQFF. The CDR3 DNA follows: TGCGCCAGCAGCTTTAGACAGGGCTCCTACAATGAGCAGTTCTTC.

Remarks on this clone: The same CDR3 also results from other DNA sequences found in this sample. The chain combines TRBV7-9 with TRBJ1-1; D is ambiguous. Germline CDR1 reads SEHNR; CDR2 reads FQNEAQ (reference sequence). The CDR3 totals 13 residues. The V end was cut by 1 base, the J end by 4 bases, with 7 bases between. The CDR3 DNA is TGTGCCAGCAGCTTAGAGTCGGGCACTGAAGCTTTCTTT. It codes for CASSLESGTEAFF.

J is TRBJ2-7 and V is TRBV3-1 (or the pseudogene TRBV3-2); TRBD2 matches at 9 bases. The CDR3 extends over 15 amino acids. The germline CDR1 and CDR2 sequences are LGHDT and YNNKEL (reference sequence). The trim removed 1 base at V and 5 bases at J, leaving 6 bases unmatched. CDR3 residues: CASSQGNSGSDEQYF. As DNA, the CDR3 is TGTGCCAGCAGCCAAGGCAATAGCGGGAGTGACGAGCAGTACTTC.

The gene calls are TRBV6-5 and TRBJ2-4; D is unresolved. The germline V gene encodes CDR1 MNHEY and CDR2 SVGAGI. The V end was cut by 0 bases, the J end by 7 bases, with 16 bases between. This CDR3 is 16 amino acids long. The CDR3 here is CASSYSRSVPLNIQYF. The CDR3 nucleotides are TGTGCCAGCAGTTACTCGAGATCGGTTCCTCTGAACATTCAGTACTTC.

The chain links TRBV6-2 or TRBV6-3 to TRBJ1-1; D might be TRBD1 (6 bases). Trimming pared 4 bases from V and 8 bases from J, leaving 8 bases between. CDR1 is MNHEY and CDR2 is SVGEGT in the germline V gene. The CDR3 extends over 11 amino acids. CDR3 DNA sequence: TGTGCCAGCAGTTTGGGGACAGAAGCTTTCTTT. Translated: CASSLGTEAFF.

This chain connects TRBV27 to TRBJ2-7, with TRBD1 identical over 10 bases. The CDR3 runs 16 residues. Trimming at V came to 5 bases and at J to 1 base, leaving 8 bases not matched to a gene. Germline assignment: CDR1 MNHEY and CDR2 SMNVEV (reference sequence). CDR3 bases: TGTGCCAGCAGTAGACAGGGGGCCGAGGGTTCCTACGAGCAGTACTTC. This translates into CASSRQGAEGSYEQYF.

The chain links TRBV5-4 to TRBJ2-3, with TRBD2 identical over 7 bases. Germline loops: CDR1 SGHNT, CDR2 YYREEE (reference sequence). The CDR3 has 13 residues. Trimming cost V 3 bases and J 6 bases; bases outside gene matches: 4. The CDR3 region is CASSSTSKDTQYF. The CDR3 nucleotides read TGTGCCAGCAGCTCGACTAGCAAGGATACGCAGTATTTT.

The gene calls are TRBV6-5 and TRBJ2-1; 9 bases line up with TRBD2. The CDR3 covers 15 residues. In germline, CDR1 is MNHEY, CDR2 SVGAGI. The junction had 8 bases not matched to a gene; V was cut back by 7 bases and J by 4 bases. The CDR3 DNA is TGTGCCAGCATCAAGACTAGCGGAAATTACAATGAGCAGTTCTTC. Translation gives CASIKTSGNYNEQFF.

The chain has TRBV28 and TRBJ1-1, with 7 bases fitting TRBD1. CDR1 MDHEN and CDR2 SYDVKM come from the germline V gene. Losses at the gene ends were 5 bases for V and 6 bases for J; bases not matched to a gene: 6. The CDR3 loop spans 13 amino acids. As DNA, the CDR3 is TGTGCCAGCAGTCGGACAGGTTCCCCTGAAGCTTTCTTT. It specifies CASSRTGSPEAFF.

The chain couples TRBV7-9 to TRBJ1-1; 7 nucleotides match TRBD1. The CDR3 is made up of 13 amino acids. V shed 5 bases and J 3 bases; nucleotides not matched to a gene: 3. Germline V CDR1 and CDR2: SEHNR, FQNEAQ (reference sequence). The CDR3 DNA reads as TGTGCCAGCAGCACCGACAGGGACACTGAAGCTTTCTTT. This codes for CASSTDRDTEAFF. The variable domain in full, with the rest retrieved from reference TRBV7-9 and TRBJ1-1, is DTGVSQNPRHKITKRGQNVTFRCDPISEHNRLYWYRQTLGQGPEFLTYFQNEAQLEKSRLLSDRFSAERPKGSFSTLEIQRTEQGDSAMYLCASSTDRDTEAFFGQGTRLTVV.

The CDR3 DNA reads TGTGCCAGCAGTCCCAGCGGGAGGGCCACAGGAGGGTACGAGCAGTACTTC. This sequence encodes CASSPSGRATGGYEQYF. The chain has TRBV27 and TRBJ2-7, with TRBD2 matching over 10 bases. The CDR3 runs to 17 residues. Germline V gene lookup returns CDR1 MNHEY and CDR2 SMNVEV (reference sequence). Trimming removed 5 bases from V and 4 bases from J; junction bases left unmatched: 14.

V usage is TRBV27 and J usage is TRBJ2-1; TRBD2 aligns across 8 bases. Germline lookup yields CDR1 MNHEY and CDR2 SMNVEV (reference sequence). The CDR3 consists of 14 residues. The trim removed 6 bases at V and 9 bases at J, leaving 10 bases unmatched. In DNA form, the CDR3 reads TGTGCCAGCAGACTCGGACTAGCCCCGGGTGAGCAGTTCTTC. Translation gives CASRLGLAPGEQFF.

The chain recombines TRBV29-1 with TRBJ2-5; 7 bases agree with TRBD2. In germline, CDR1 is SQVTM, CDR2 ANQGSEA. Unmatched junction bases numbered 4, after V lost 4 bases and J lost 5 bases. The CDR3 consists of 12 residues. In DNA form, the CDR3 reads TGCAGCGTTGGGGGGGGTGAGGAGACCCAGTACTTC. Its protein is CSVGGGEETQYF.

The chain couples TRBV10-3 to TRBJ2-5, with 8 positions matching TRBD1. Unmatched junction bases numbered 1, after V lost 4 bases and J lost 3 bases. Germline CDR1 ENHRY, CDR2 SYGVKD. The CDR3 totals 13 residues. The CDR3 reads CAISVTGEETQYF. CDR3 sequence (DNA): TGTGCCATCAGTGTGACAGGGGAAGAGACCCAGTACTTC.

The chain carries TRBV6-5 and TRBJ2-3, with 8 bases fitting TRBD2. V lost 7 bases, J lost 7 bases, and 10 bases stayed unmatched. Looked up from germline, CDR1 is MNHEY and CDR2 is SVGAGI. CDR3 length equals 14 residues. CDR3 nucleotide sequence: TGTGCCAGCAAAACTAGCGGCTCCACCAATACGCAGTATTTT. Protein product: CASKTSGSTNTQYF.